This T cell receptor (beta chain) was observed in a study of blood T cell repertoires in COVID-19. Overall study context: Researchers got acute and convalescent COVID-19 samples from the United States, Italy and Spain. T cells, B-cell-depleted T cells, or PBMCs provided the cDNA or gDNA that served as material.

Germline values: CDR1 SGHNT, CDR2 YYREEE (reference sequence). V lost 1 base and J lost 7, with 15 bases in between. The CDR3 is 15 amino acids. Measured with immunoSEQ multiplex PCR; TCRdb has only the in-frame clones, and not every one. The repertoire holds over 70,000 clones, with roughly four fifths as singletons. The TCR comes from a man aged 55 to 69 with acute or convalescent COVID-19. The chain joins TRBV5-4 to TRBJ2-1; possibly TRBD2 for D (6 bases). The sample taken for sequencing was peripheral blood. Here the CDR3 DNA reads TGTGCCAGCAGCTTGAAGTGGGGAGGTGGAAATGAGCAGTTCTTC. This sequence encodes CASSLKWGGGNEQFF.